Listed below are T cell receptor beta chains from one sample, sequenced in a study of blood T cells in healthy people across ages. TCRdb processed the 5' RACE reads anew with MiXCR; each CDR3 protein has one entry. Seen here are more than 500,000 distinct CDR3 sequences, about 25% observed once, and the top ten hold under 20%. Material for sequencing was blood. Receptor source: a woman in her seventies in good health. The CDR3 runs from the conserved cysteine through the conserved F or W. The order of the fields is V gene, J gene, clone size, D gene, CDR3 DNA, CDR3 protein. D genes are given only for firm matches. Where a row states a size, it is once, few, many or the class of an expanded clone; other rows omit it.

TRBV12-3/TRBV12-4,TRBJ1-2,-,-,TGTGCCAGCCAAGACAGAAACTATGGCTACACCTTC,CASQDRNYGYTF
TRBV7-9,TRBJ2-7,-,TRBD1,TGTGCCAGCAGCTCATCAGGGGGTATGGGCGAGCAGTACTTC,CASSSSGGMGEQYF
TRBV30,TRBJ2-2,-,TRBD2,TGTGCCTGGAGTGTCGGGGGGTCCTTCACCGGGGAGCTGTTTTTT,CAWSVGGSFTGELFF
TRBV6-1,TRBJ2-5,few,TRBD2,TGTGCCAGCAGACGGGGGGGTTGGGAGACCCAGTACTTC,CASRRGGWETQYF
TRBV20-1,TRBJ2-1,few,TRBD2,TGCAGTCCCAAGGAGCGGGGGGCTTCGGGGGAGCAGTTCTTC,CSPKERGASGEQFF
TRBV18,TRBJ2-6,few,-,TGTGCCAGCTCAAGCTACTCTGGGGCCAACGTCCTGACTTTC,CASSSYSGANVLTF
TRBV4-3,TRBJ2-1,-,TRBD2,TGCGCCAGCAGCCAAGATCCGGCGGGAGCGGGAAAAAATGAGCAGTTCTTC,CASSQDPAGAGKNEQFF
TRBV24-1,TRBJ2-1,few,TRBD2,TGTGCCACCAGTGATGAGGGACTAGCGGGGGGGAATGAGCAGTTCTTC,CATSDEGLAGGNEQFF
TRBV20-1,TRBJ1-1,few,-,TGCAGTGCTAGAGATCAGCGAGGCACTGAAGCTTTCTTT,CSARDQRGTEAFF
TRBV30,TRBJ1-4,-,-,TGTGCCTGGAGTGTGGGGGGGCCTGCTGAAAAACTGTTTTTT,CAWSVGGPAEKLFF
TRBV6-1,TRBJ1-6,-,-,TGTGCCAGCATAAGGAGGGGAAGCTATAATTCACCCCTCCACTTT,CASIRRGSYNSPLHF
TRBV5-1,TRBJ1-2,once,-,TGCGCCAGCAGCCCGACCGGGGCAATGGTTGGCTACACCTTC,CASSPTGAMVGYTF
TRBV7-6,TRBJ2-1,few,TRBD2,TGTGCCAGCAGCTTAGGGTCTAGCGGGGGGGCAGAAGAGCAGTTCTTC,CASSLGSSGGAEEQFF
TRBV7-2,TRBJ2-4,-,-,TGTGCCAGCAGCAGCCGGGACGGTGAAAACATTCAGTACTTC,CASSSRDGENIQYF
TRBV6-5,TRBJ1-1,few,-,TGTGCCAGCGAGCTTATTCGGGATGTGAACACTGAAGCTTTCTTT,CASELIRDVNTEAFF
TRBV7-2,TRBJ2-5,-,-,TGTGCCAGCAGCCCTCAACGGGGCAAGGAGACCCAGTACTTC,CASSPQRGKETQYF
TRBV4-1,TRBJ1-6,many,-,TGCGCCAGCAGCCAATCATCGGGGCTGGGTAATTCACCCCTCCACTTT,CASSQSSGLGNSPLHF
TRBV7-9,TRBJ1-4,-,-,TGTGCCAGCAGCGCCAGGGGTATTAATGAAAAACTGTTTTTT,CASSARGINEKLFF
TRBV12-5,TRBJ2-7,few,-,TGTGCTAGTGGTTTGTTCGTATCGGGCCCCAGCTACGAGCAGTACTTC,CASGLFVSGPSYEQYF
TRBV7-2,TRBJ1-1,few,-,TGTGCCAGCCAAGAAGGGAGGAACACTGAAGCTTTCTTT,CASQEGRNTEAFF
TRBV18,TRBJ1-2,few,-,TGTGCCAGCTCACCAGCCAGGGGTGATGGCTACACCTTC,CASSPARGDGYTF
TRBV20-1,TRBJ1-1,-,-,TGCAGGGCTCCCCCCTCAGGATTTGACACTGAAGCTTTCTTT,CRAPPSGFDTEAFF